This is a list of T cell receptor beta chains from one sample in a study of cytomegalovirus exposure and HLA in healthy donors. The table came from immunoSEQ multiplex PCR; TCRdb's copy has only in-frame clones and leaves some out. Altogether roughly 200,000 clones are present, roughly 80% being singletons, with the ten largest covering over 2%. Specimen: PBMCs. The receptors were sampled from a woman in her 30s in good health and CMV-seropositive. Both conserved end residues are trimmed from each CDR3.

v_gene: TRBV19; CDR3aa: ASSGGTVNTEAF
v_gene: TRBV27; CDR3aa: ASSGQGRGYT
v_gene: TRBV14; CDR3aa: ASSPQRTEAF
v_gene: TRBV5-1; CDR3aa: ASSLQPVGRLSSYEQY
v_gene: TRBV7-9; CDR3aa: ASSFRGTNEKLF
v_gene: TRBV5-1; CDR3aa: ASTLGSGYT
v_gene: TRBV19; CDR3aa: ASNPTFSGNTIY
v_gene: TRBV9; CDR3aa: ASSITGSNTGELF
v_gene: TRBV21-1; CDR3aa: ASSLVYEQY
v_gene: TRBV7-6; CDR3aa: ASSPTASVTPQH
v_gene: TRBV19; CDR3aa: ASRTGGTASGANVLT
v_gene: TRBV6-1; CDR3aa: ASSQGQGYNQPQH
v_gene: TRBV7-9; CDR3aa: ASSLNWDRGSEQY
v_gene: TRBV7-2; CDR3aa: ASNGGNTGELF
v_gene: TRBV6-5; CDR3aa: ASSYSQGSSGNTIY
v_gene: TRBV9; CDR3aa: ASSVRGGDSHEQY
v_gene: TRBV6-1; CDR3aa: ASILTGDYEQY
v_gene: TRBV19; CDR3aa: ASSWDSQSSYEQY
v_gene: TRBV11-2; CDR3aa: ASSLGLSTDTQY
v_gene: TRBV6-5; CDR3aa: ASSYDWGVNTGELF
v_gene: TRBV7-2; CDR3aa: ASSLDRADNYGYT
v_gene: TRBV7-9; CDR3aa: ASSSSSDRGYGYT
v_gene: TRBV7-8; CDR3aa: ASSLGRGAPTEAF
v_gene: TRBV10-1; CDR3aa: ASSADRALEAF
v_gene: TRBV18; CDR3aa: ASSPIGGPTEAF
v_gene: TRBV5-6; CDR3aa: ASSLARGMGSGNTIY
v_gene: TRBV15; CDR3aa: ATSRSRGDRLNEKLF
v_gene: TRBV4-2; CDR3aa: ASSQVGRGNVDYGYT